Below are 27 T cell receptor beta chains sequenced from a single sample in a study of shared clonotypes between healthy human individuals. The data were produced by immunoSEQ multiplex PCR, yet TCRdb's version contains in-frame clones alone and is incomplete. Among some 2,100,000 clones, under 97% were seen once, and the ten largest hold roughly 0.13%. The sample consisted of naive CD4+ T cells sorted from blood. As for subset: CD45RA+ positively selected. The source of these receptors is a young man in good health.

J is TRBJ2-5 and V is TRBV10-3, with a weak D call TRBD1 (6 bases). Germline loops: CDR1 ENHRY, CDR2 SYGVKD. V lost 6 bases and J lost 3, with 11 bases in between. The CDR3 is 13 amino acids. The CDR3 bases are TGTGCCATCAGCGATGGACAGAAAGAGACCCAGTACTTC. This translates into CAISDGQKETQYF.

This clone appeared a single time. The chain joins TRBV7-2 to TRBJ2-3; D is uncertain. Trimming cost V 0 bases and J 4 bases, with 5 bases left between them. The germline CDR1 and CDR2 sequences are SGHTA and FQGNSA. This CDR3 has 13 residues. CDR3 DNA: TGTGCCAGCAGCTTAGCAAACGCAGATACGCAGTATTTT. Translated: CASSLANADTQYF.

CDR3 amino acids: CASSQGHQQFSDGALYGYTF. The CDR3 DNA reads as TGCGCCAGCAGCCAAGGACACCAGCAGTTTAGTGATGGGGCCCTATATGGCTACACCTTC. The chain carries TRBV4-1 and TRBJ1-2, with D possibly matching TRBD1 (5 bases). This CDR3 contains 20 residues. The germline V gene has CDR1 MGHRA and CDR2 YSYEKL. V dropped 1 base and J dropped 5 bases, with 29 bases sitting between them.

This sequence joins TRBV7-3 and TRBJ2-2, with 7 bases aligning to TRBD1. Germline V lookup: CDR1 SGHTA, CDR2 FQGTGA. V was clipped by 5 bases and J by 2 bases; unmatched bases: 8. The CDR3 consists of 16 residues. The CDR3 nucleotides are TGTGCCAGCAGCCTCACCGGGACAGCCAACACCGGGGAGCTGTTTTTT. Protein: CASSLTGTANTGELFF.

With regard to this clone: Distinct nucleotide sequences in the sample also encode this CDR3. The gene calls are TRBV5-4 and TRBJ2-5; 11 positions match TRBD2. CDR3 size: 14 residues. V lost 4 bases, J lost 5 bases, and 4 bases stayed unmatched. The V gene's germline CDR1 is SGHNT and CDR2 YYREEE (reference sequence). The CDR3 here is CASSPSGGRETQYF. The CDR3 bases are TGTGCCAGCAGCCCTAGCGGGGGGCGGGAGACCCAGTACTTC.

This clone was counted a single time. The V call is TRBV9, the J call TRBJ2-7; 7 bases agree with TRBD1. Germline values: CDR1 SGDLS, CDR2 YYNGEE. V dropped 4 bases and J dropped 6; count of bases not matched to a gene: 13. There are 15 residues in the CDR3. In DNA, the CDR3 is TGTGCCAGCAGCACGACAGGGTCCTCTTCAGGCGAGCAGTACTTC. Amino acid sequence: CASSTTGSSSGEQYF.

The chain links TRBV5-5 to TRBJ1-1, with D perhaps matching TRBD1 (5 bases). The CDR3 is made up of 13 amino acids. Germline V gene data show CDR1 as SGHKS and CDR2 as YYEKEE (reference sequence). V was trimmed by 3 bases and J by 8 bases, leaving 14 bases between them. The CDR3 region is CASSWGSQGEAFF. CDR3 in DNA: TGTGCCAGCAGCTGGGGCAGCCAAGGGGAAGCTTTCTTT.

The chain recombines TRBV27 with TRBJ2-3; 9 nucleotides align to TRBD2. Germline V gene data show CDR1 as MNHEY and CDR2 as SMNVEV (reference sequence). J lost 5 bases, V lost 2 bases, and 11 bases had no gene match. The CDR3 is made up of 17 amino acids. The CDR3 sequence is CASSLRFAGGPLDTQYF. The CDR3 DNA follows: TGTGCCAGCAGTTTACGGTTTGCGGGAGGGCCCTTAGATACGCAGTATTTT.

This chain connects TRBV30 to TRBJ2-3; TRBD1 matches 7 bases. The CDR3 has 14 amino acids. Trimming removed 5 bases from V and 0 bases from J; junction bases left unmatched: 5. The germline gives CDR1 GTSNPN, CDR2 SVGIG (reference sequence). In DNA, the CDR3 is TGTGCCTGGGAAGACAGGGTCAGCACAGATACGCAGTATTTT. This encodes CAWEDRVSTDTQYF.

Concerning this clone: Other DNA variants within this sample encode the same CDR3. The CDR3 DNA reads TGCAGCGTGGGACTAGCGGGGGGAGAGACCCAGTACTTC. This codes for CSVGLAGGETQYF. This chain connects TRBV29-1 to TRBJ2-5, with TRBD2 matching over 15 bases. CDR3 length: 13 residues. CDR1 SQVTM and CDR2 ANQGSEA come from the germline V gene. The J segment lost 4 bases and the V segment lost 6 bases, leaving 0 bases of the junction unmatched.

The CDR3 spells CASRSQGTDTQYF. The CDR3 region has the DNA TGTGCCAGCCGAAGCCAGGGCACAGATACGCAGTATTTT. V is TRBV6-1 and J is TRBJ2-3; D uncertain. Looked up from germline, CDR1 is MNHNS and CDR2 is SASEGT. The CDR3 is made up of 13 amino acids. The V gene lost 8 bases and the J gene lost 1 base, with 10 bases spanning the gap.

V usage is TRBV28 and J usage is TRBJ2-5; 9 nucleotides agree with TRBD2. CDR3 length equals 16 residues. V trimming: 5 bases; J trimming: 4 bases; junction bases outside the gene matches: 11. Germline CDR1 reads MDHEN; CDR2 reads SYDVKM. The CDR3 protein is CASSPPRAGGRETQYF. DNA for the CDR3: TGTGCCAGCAGTCCCCCCCGTGCGGGGGGGAGAGAGACCCAGTACTTC.

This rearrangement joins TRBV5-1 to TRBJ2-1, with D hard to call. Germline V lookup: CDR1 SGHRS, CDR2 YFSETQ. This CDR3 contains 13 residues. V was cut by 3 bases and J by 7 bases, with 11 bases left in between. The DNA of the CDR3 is TGCGCCAGCAGCTCGTCGACCAGAAATGAGCAGTTCTTC. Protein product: CASSSSTRNEQFF. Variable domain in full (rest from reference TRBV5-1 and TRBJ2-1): KAGVTQTPRYLIKTRGQQVTLSCSPISGHRSVSWYQQTPGQGLQFLFEYFSETQRNKGNFPGRFSGRQFSNSRSEMNVSTLELGDSALYLCASSSSTRNEQFFGPGTRLTVL.

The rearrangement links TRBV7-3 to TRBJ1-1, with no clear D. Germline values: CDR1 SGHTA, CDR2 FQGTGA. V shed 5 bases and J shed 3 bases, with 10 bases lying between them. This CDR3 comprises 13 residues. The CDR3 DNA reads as TGTGCCAGCAGCCTGCAGCCGGACACTGAAGCTTTCTTT. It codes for CASSLQPDTEAFF.

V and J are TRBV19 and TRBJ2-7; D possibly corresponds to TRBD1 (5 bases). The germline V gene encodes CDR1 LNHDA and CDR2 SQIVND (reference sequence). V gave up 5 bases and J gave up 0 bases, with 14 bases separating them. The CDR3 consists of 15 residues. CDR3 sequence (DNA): TGTGCCAGTAGTTCCTCTCCAGGGTCCTCCTACGAGCAGTACTTC. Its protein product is CASSSSPGSSYEQYF.

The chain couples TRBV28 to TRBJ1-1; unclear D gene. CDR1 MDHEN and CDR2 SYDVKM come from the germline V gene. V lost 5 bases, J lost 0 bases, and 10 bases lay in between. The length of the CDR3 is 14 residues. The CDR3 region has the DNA TGTGCCAGCAGTACCTTAGGCCTGAACACTGAAGCTTTCTTT. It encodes CASSTLGLNTEAFF.

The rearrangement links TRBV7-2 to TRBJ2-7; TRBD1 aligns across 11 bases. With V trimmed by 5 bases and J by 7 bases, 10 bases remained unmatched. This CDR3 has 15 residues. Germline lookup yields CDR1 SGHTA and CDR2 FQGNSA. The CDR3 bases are TGTGCCAGCAGCCTCCTCGGACAGGGGGCCCGGGAGCAGTACTTC. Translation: CASSLLGQGAREQYF. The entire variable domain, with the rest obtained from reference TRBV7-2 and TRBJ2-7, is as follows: GAGVSQSPSNKVTEKGKDVELRCDPISGHTALYWYRQSLGQGLEFLIYFQGNSAPDKSGLPSDRFSAERTGGSVSTLTIQRTQQEDSAVYLCASSLLGQGAREQYFGPGTRLTVT.

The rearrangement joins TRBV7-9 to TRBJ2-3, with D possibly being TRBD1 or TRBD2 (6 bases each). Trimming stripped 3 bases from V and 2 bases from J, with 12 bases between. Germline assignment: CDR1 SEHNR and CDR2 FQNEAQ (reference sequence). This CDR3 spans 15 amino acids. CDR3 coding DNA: TGTGCCAGCAGCTTTGAGGGGGGAGTCACAGATACGCAGTATTTT. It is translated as CASSFEGGVTDTQYF.

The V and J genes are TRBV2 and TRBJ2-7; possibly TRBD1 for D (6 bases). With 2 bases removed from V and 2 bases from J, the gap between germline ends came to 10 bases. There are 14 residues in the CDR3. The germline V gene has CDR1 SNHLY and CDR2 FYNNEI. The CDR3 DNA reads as TGTGCCAGCAGTGAAACTACAGGGACCTACGAGCAGTACTTC. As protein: CASSETTGTYEQYF.

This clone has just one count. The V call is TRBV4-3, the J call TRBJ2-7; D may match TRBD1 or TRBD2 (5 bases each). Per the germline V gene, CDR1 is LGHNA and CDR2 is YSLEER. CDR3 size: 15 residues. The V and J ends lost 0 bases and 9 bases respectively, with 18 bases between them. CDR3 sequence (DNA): TGCGCCAGCAGCCAAGATGTCGGGACGTGGGGCGGGCAGTACTTC. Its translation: CASSQDVGTWGGQYF.

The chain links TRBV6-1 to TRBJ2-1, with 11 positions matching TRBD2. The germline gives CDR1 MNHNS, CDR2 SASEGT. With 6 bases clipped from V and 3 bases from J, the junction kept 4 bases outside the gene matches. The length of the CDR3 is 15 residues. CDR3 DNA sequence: TGTGCCAGCAGGGCCGGGACTAGCGGCTACAATGAGCAGTTCTTC. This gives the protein CASRAGTSGYNEQFF.

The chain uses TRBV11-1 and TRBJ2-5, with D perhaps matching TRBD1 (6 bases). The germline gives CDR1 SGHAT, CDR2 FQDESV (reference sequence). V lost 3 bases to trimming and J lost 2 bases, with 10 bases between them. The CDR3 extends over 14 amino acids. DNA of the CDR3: TGTGCCAGCAGCTTCTCGGACAGTCAAGAGACCCAGTACTTC. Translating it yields CASSFSDSQETQYF. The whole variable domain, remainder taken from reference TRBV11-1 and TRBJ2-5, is EAEVAQSPRYKITEKSQAVAFWCDPISGHATLYWYRQILGQGPELLVQFQDESVVDDSQLPKDRFSAERLKGVDSTLKIQPAELGDSAMYLCASSFSDSQETQYFGPGTRLLVL.

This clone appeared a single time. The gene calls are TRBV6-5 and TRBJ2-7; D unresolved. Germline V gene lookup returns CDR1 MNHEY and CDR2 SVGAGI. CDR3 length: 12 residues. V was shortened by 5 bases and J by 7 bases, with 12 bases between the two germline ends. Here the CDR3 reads CASSLNRLEQYF. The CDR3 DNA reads TGTGCCAGCAGTCTAAACCGCTTAGAGCAGTACTTC.

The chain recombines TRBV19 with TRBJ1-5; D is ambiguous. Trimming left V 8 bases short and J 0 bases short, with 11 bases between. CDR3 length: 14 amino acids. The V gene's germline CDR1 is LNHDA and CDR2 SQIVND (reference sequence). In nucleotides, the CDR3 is TGTGCCAGTTTCCCTGGGAATAGCAATCAGCCCCAGCATTTT. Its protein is CASFPGNSNQPQHF.

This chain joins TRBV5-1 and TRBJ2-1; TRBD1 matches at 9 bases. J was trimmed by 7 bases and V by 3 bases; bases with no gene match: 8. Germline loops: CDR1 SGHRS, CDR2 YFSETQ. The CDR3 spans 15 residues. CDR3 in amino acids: CASSSGQGNWNEQFF. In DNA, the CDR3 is TGCGCCAGCAGCTCCGGACAGGGGAATTGGAATGAGCAGTTCTTC.

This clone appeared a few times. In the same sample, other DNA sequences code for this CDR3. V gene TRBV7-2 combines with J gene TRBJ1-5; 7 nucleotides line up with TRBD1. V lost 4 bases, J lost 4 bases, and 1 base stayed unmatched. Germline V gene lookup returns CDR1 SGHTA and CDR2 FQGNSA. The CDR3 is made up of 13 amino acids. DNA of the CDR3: TGTGCCAGCAGCTCACAGGGGAATCAGCCCCAGCATTTT. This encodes CASSSQGNQPQHF.

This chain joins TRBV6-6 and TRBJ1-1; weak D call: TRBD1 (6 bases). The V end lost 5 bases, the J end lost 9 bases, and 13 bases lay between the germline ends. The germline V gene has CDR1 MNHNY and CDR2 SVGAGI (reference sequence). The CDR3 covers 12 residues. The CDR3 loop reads CASSQGTLQAFF. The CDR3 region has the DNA TGTGCCAGCAGTCAGGGGACACTTCAAGCTTTCTTT.